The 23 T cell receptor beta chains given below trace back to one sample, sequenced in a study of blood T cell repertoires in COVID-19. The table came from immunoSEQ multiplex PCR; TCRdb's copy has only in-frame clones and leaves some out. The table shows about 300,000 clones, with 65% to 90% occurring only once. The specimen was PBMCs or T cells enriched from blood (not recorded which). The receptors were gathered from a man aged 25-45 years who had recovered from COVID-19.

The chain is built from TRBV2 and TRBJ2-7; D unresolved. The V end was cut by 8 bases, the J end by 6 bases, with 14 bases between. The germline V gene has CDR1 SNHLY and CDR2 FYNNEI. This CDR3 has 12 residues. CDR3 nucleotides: TGTGCCAGCTCCAGGTTATCCGGCGAGCAGTACTTC. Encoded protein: CASSRLSGEQYF.

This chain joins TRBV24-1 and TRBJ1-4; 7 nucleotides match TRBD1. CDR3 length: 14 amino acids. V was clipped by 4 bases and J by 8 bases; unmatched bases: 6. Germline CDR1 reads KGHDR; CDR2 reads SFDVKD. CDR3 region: CATSDPGTDEKLFF. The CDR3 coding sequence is TGTGCCACCAGTGACCCCGGGACAGACGAAAAACTGTTTTTT.

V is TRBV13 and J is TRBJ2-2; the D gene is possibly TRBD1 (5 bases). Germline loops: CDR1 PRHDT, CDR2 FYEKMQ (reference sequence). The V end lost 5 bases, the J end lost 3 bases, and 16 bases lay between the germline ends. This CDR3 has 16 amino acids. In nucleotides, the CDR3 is TGTGCCAGCAGCCCCCCAGGGTTCTGGGACACCGGGGAGCTGTTTTTT. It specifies CASSPPGFWDTGELFF.

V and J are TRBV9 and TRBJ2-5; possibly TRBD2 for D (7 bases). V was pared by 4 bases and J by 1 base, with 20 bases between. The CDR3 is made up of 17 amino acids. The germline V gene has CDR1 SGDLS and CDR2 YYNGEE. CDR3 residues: CASSPRGGGGFQETQYF. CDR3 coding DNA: TGTGCCAGCAGCCCCCGAGGGGGGGGAGGGTTCCAAGAGACCCAGTACTTC.

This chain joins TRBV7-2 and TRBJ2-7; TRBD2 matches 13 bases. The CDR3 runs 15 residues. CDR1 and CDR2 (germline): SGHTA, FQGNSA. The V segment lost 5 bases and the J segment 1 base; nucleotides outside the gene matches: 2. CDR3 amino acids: CASSQGLAGSYEQYF. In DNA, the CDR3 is TGTGCCAGCAGCCAGGGACTAGCGGGATCCTACGAGCAGTACTTC.

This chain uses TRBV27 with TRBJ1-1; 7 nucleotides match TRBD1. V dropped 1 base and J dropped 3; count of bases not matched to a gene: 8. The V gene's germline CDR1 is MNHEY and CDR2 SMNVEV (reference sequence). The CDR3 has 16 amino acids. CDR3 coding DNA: TGTGCCAGCAGTTTATTAGGGGGCAATAAGGACACTGAAGCTTTCTTT. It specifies CASSLLGGNKDTEAFF.

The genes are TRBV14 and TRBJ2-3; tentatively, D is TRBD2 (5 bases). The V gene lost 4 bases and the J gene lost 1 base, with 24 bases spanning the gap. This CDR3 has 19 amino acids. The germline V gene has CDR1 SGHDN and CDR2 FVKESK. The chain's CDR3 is CASSPGIQDPVWGTDTQYF. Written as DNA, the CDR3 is TGTGCCAGCAGCCCGGGGATCCAGGATCCGGTGTGGGGCACAGATACGCAGTATTTT.

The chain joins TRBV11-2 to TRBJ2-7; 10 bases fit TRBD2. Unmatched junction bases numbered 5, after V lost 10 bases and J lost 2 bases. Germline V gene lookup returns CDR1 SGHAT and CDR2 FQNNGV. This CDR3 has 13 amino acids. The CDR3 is CATLAGGPYEQYF. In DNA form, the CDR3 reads TGTGCCACGTTAGCGGGAGGACCCTACGAGCAGTACTTC.

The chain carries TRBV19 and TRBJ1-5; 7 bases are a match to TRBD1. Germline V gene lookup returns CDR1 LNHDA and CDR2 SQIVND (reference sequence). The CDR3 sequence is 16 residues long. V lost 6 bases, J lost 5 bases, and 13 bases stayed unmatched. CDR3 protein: CASRSINTGVDQPQHF. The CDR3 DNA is TGTGCCAGTAGGTCAATAAATACAGGGGTCGATCAGCCCCAGCATTTT.

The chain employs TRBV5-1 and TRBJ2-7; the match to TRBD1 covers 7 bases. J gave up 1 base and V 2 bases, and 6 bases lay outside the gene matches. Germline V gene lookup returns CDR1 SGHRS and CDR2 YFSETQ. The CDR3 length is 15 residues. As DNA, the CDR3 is TGCGCCAGCAGCTTAAGTACAGGGGTTTCCTACGAGCAGTACTTC. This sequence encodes CASSLSTGVSYEQYF. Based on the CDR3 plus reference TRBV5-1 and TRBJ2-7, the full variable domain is KAGVTQTPRYLIKTRGQQVTLSCSPISGHRSVSWYQQTPGQGLQFLFEYFSETQRNKGNFPGRFSGRQFSNSRSEMNVSTLELGDSALYLCASSLSTGVSYEQYFGPGTRLTVT.

DNA for the CDR3: TGTGCCAGCTCACCCCGAGAATCGAACACTGAAGCTTTCTTT. Its protein is CASSPRESNTEAFF. The genes are TRBV18 and TRBJ1-1, with no clear D. This CDR3 has 14 amino acids. Germline V gives CDR1 KGHSH, CDR2 LQKENI. V shed 3 bases and J shed 1 base, with 9 bases lying between them. The complete variable domain, with remaining parts taken from reference TRBV18 and TRBJ1-1, reads NAGVMQNPRHLVRRRGQEARLRCSPMKGHSHVYWYRQLPEEGLKFMVYLQKENIIDESGMPKERFSAEFPKEGPSILRIQQVVRGDSAAYFCASSPRESNTEAFFGQGTRLTVV.

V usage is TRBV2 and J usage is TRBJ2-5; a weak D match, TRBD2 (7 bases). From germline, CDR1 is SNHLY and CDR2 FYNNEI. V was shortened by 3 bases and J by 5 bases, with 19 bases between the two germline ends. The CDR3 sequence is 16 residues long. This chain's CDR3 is CASSESMGGRVETQYF. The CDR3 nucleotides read TGTGCCAGCAGTGAGAGTATGGGGGGGCGGGTGGAGACCCAGTACTTC. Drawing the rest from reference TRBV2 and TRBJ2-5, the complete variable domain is EPEVTQTPSHQVTQMGQEVILRCVPISNHLYFYWYRQILGQKVEFLVSFYNNEISEKSEIFDDQFSVERPDGSNFTLKIRSTKLEDSAMYFCASSESMGGRVETQYFGPGTRLLVL.

CDR3 DNA sequence: TGTGCCAGCAGTGAGGCAGCAACTAATGAAAAACTGTTTTTT. It yields the protein CASSEAATNEKLFF. The V gene is TRBV2, the J gene TRBJ1-4; no reliable D call. From germline, CDR1 is SNHLY and CDR2 FYNNEI. The CDR3 is 14 residues long. Deletions cut 3 bases from V and 0 bases from J, with 5 bases between.

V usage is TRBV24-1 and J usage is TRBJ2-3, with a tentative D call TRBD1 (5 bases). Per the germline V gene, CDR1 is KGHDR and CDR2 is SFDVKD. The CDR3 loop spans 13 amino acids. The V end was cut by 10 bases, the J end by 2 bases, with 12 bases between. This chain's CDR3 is CATGEGATDTQYF. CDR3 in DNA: TGTGCCACAGGGGAAGGGGCCACAGATACGCAGTATTTT.

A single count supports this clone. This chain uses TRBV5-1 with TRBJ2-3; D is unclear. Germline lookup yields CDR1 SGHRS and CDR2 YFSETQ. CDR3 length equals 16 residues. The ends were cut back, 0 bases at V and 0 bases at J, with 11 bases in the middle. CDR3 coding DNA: TGCGCCAGCAGCTTGGCTGTAGCAGCTAGCACAGATACGCAGTATTTT. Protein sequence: CASSLAVAASTDTQYF.

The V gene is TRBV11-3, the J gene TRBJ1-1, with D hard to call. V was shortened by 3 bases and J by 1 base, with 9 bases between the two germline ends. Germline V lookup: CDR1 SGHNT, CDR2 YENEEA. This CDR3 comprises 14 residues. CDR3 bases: TGTGCCAGCAGCTTGGGCCCTGCGAACACTGAAGCTTTCTTT. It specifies CASSLGPANTEAFF.

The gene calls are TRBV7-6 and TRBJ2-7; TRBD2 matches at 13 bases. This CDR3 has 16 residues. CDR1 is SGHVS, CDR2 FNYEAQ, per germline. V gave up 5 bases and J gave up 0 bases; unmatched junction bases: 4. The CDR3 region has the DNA TGTGCCAGCAGCGGCGGACTAGCGGGGGTCTCCTACGAGCAGTACTTC. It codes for CASSGGLAGVSYEQYF.

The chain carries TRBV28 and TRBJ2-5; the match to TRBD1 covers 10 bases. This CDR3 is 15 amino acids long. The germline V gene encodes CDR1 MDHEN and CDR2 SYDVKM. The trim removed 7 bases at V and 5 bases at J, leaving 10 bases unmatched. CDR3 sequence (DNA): TGTGCCAGCAAGCCCGGGACAGGGGCGGTTGAGACCCAGTACTTC. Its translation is CASKPGTGAVETQYF.

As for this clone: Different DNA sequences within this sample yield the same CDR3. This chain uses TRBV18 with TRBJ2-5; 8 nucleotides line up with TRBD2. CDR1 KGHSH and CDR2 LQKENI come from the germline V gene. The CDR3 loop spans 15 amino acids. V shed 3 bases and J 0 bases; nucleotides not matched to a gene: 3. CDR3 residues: CASSPPGGYQETQYF. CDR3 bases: TGTGCCAGCTCACCTCCGGGGGGGTACCAAGAGACCCAGTACTTC.

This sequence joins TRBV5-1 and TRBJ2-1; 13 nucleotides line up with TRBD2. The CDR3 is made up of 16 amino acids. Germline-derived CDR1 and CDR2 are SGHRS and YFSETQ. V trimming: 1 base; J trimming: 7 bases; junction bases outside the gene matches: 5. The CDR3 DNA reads TGCGCCAGCAGCTTGACCGGGACTAGCGGGGATAATGAGCAGTTCTTC. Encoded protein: CASSLTGTSGDNEQFF.

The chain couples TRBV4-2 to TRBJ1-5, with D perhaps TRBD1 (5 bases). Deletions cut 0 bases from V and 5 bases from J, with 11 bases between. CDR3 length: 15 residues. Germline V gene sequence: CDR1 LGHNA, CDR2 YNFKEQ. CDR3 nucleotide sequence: TGTGCCAGCAGCCAAGAAGGACAAACTGATCAGCCCCAGCATTTT. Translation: CASSQEGQTDQPQHF.

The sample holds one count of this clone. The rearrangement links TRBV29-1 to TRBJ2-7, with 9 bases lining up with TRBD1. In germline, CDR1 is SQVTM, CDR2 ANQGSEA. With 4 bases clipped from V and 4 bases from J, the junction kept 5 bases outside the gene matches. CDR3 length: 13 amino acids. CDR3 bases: TGCAGCGTTGTCCCGGGACAGGGATACGAGCAGTACTTC. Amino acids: CSVVPGQGYEQYF.

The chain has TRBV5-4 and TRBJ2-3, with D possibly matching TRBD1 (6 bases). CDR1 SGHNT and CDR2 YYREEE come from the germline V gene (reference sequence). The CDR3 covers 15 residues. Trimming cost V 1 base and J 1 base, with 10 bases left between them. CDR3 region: CASSLTGSRTDTQYF. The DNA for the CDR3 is TGTGCCAGCAGCTTGACAGGGTCGCGCACAGATACGCAGTATTTT.